This T cell receptor (beta chain) was identified during a study of blood T cell repertoires in COVID-19. About the study: The analysed material was cDNA or gDNA that came from T cells, B-cell-depleted T cells, or PBMCs.

Original processing notes: Cell counts per sample came from amplifying reference gene primers. The table came from immunoSEQ multiplex PCR; TCRdb's copy has only in-frame clones and leaves some out. The V and J calls and clone size were taken over from that table, and D and trimming were inferred from the DNA. This sample has tens of thousands of clones, with 70% to 90% found just once. The CDR3 sequence is 14 residues long. V shed 3 bases and J 8 bases; nucleotides not matched to a gene: 2. Germline CDR1 is SGHRS and CDR2 is YFSETQ. The chain uses TRBV5-1 and TRBJ1-6; TRBD1 aligns across 10 bases. This sequence was found in a man aged 35 to 55 with COVID-19, enrolled during active disease. Sample: peripheral blood. CDR3 in DNA: TGCGCCAGCAGCTCCGGACAGGGGGATTCACCCCTCCACTTT. This encodes CASSSGQGDSPLHF.